This T cell receptor (beta chain) was identified in a study of chemoradiotherapy in HPV16-positive cancers. Assay used: immunoSEQ multiplex PCR; TCRdb lists only in-frame clones, some missing. The table includes about 1,900 clones, more than 75% detected once. This clone has a single count. The TCR was taken from a human donor with HPV-associated anogenital cancer. The sample in question was tumor tissue, obtained from a patient who underwent chemoradiotherapy.

CDR3: CASVGDRGFNQPQHF. The DNA of the CDR3 is TGTGCCAGCGTCGGGGATAGGGGTTTCAATCAGCCCCAGCATTTT. The chain combines TRBV6-1 with TRBJ1-5; weak D call: TRBD1 (5 bases). This CDR3 region has 15 residues. The germline V gene encodes CDR1 MNHNS and CDR2 SASEGT. V lost 8 bases, J lost 3 bases, and 17 bases lay in between.